This section outlines one T cell receptor beta chain sequence together with its context. These data belong to a study of blood T cell repertoires in COVID-19. Background on the study: Whether acute or convalescent, the COVID-19 samples came from the United States, Italy and Spain. Sample material is recorded as cDNA or gDNA derived from T cells, B-cell-depleted T cells, or PBMCs.

CDR1 and CDR2 from the germline V gene are MNHNY and SVGAGI (reference sequence). Between the trimmed V and J ends, which lost 2 bases and 6 bases, there was a span of 4 bases. This CDR3 comprises 11 residues. As processed by the authors: Reference gene primer amplification gave nucleated cell count estimates. Here immunoSEQ multiplex PCR was the method, and the copy in TCRdb shows in-frame clones only, minus some. V and J calls and clone size are as listed in that table; D and trimming were resolved from the DNA. This sample carries 150,000 to 200,000 clones, roughly 91% of them seen once, and the ten largest clones take 4% to 5%.

Sequenced: peripheral blood. The TCR comes from a human donor in a cohort sampled during active COVID-19. This chain connects TRBV6-6 to TRBJ1-1; D gene unclear. CDR3 in amino acids: CASSYIAEAFF. CDR3 nucleotides: TGTGCCAGCAGTTACATAGCTGAAGCTTTCTTT.